The 21 T cell receptor beta chains presented below share a single source sample, sequenced in a study of CDR3 diversity in severe acne. Each CDR3 protein is one row after TCRdb ran MiXCR on the PCR reads. The sample contains around 94,000 distinct CDR3 sequences, roughly half of which appear only once. Sequencing input: blood. The receptors come from a male donor with acne.

By sample share, this clonotype is medium-sized. The V gene is TRBV9, the J gene TRBJ2-2, with a possible D match to TRBD1 (5 bases). The length of the CDR3 is 12 residues. V lost 0 bases to trimming and J lost 8 bases, with 5 bases between them. Germline loops: CDR1 SGDLS, CDR2 YYNGEE. CDR3: CASSVAGGELFF. As DNA, the CDR3 is TGTGCCAGCAGCGTAGCAGGGGGGGAGCTGTTTTTT. Based on the CDR3 plus reference TRBV9 and TRBJ2-2, the full variable domain is DSGVTQTPKHLITATGQRVTLRCSPRSGDLSVYWYQQSLDQGLQFLIQYYNGEERAKGNILERFSAQQFPDLHSELNLSSLELGDSALYFCASSVAGGELFFGEGSRLTVL.

This rearrangement joins TRBV29-1 to TRBJ2-3, with TRBD2 matching 13 bases. Germline CDR1 reads SQVTM; CDR2 reads ANQGSEA. V lost 6 bases to trimming and J lost 3 bases; unmatched junction nucleotides: 3. CDR3 size: 14 residues. The CDR3 bases are TGCAGCGTGGGGACTAGCGGGATAACAGATACGCAGTATTTT. Residues: CSVGTSGITDTQYF.

In nucleotides, the CDR3 is TGTGCCAGCAGCCAAGACAGGCTAGACGCCAAAAACATTCAGTACTTC. Translated: CASSQDRLDAKNIQYF. The genes are TRBV14 and TRBJ2-4; D is undetermined. CDR1 is SGHDN and CDR2 is FVKESK in the germline V gene. CDR3 length: 16 residues. The V end lost 0 bases, the J end lost 1 base, and 10 bases lay between the germline ends. Looking up the rest from reference TRBV14 and TRBJ2-4 gives the full variable domain: EAGVTQFPSHSVIEKGQTVTLRCDPISGHDNLYWYRRVMGKEIKFLLHFVKESKQDESGMPNNRFLAERTGGTYSTLKVQPAELEDSGVYFCASSQDRLDAKNIQYFGAGTRLSVL.

The sample holds many counts of this clonotype. The chain links TRBV2 to TRBJ1-5; TRBD1 might be the D (6 bases). The germline gives CDR1 SNHLY, CDR2 FYNNEI. With 3 bases removed from V and 3 bases from J, the gap between germline ends came to 18 bases. The CDR3 spans 17 residues. The CDR3 region has the DNA TGTGCCAGCAGTGAGGGGGGGGGCAGGGCCTACAATCAGCCCCAGCATTTT. Translation gives CASSEGGGRAYNQPQHF.

As to this clonotype: It may be a read error: a sequence one base away is much more abundant. The chain couples TRBV7-9 to TRBJ1-4; a possible D gene is TRBD1 (5 bases). The germline CDR1 and CDR2 sequences are SEHNR and FQNEAQ (reference sequence). The CDR3 totals 15 residues. The CDR3 bases are TGTGCCAGCAGCTCGCGGGACGGTATAAATGGAAAACTGTTTTTT. Amino acid sequence: CASSSRDGINGKLFF.

V usage is TRBV6-1 and J usage is TRBJ2-7; 10 bases agree with TRBD1. The CDR3 spans 15 residues. Per germline, CDR1 MNHNS and CDR2 SASEGT. V dropped 7 bases and J dropped 2; count of bases not matched to a gene: 8. The CDR3 loop is CASTPSGTGAYEQYF. In DNA form, the CDR3 reads TGTGCCAGCACTCCGTCCGGGACAGGGGCCTACGAGCAGTACTTC.

This clonotype occurred many times. This sequence joins TRBV7-8 and TRBJ2-7; 12 nucleotides match TRBD2. Germline V gene sequence: CDR1 SGHVS, CDR2 FQNEAQ. V trimming: 1 base; J trimming: 5 bases; junction bases outside the gene matches: 12. The CDR3 is 18 residues long. The CDR3 loop reads CASSLVGLAGGPRNEQYF. The CDR3 DNA sequence: TGTGCCAGCAGCTTAGTGGGTCTAGCGGGGGGGCCTAGGAACGAGCAGTACTTC.

The V and J genes are TRBV12-3 or TRBV12-4 and TRBJ1-4; D gene unclear. V gave up 0 bases and J gave up 8 bases, with 13 bases separating them. This CDR3 region has 15 residues. CDR3 sequence: CASSLARGWEEKLFF. CDR3 nucleotides: TGTGCCAGCAGTTTAGCGCGAGGATGGGAGGAAAAACTGTTTTTT.

This clonotype was found once. V usage is TRBV15 and J usage is TRBJ2-3; TRBD1 matches at 7 bases. Germline loops: CDR1 LNHNV, CDR2 YYDKDF (reference sequence). V was clipped by 2 bases and J by 0 bases; unmatched bases: 5. There are 16 residues in the CDR3. The CDR3 DNA reads TGTGCCACCAGCAGAAGGACAGGAACTAGCACAGATACGCAGTATTTT. It yields the protein CATSRRTGTSTDTQYF.

This chain connects TRBV7-3 to TRBJ1-4, with a tentative D call TRBD1 (6 bases). The V end lost 5 bases, the J end lost 5 bases, and 15 bases lay between the germline ends. The length of the CDR3 is 15 residues. CDR1 and CDR2 (germline): SGHTA, FQGTGA. The CDR3 DNA reads TGTGCCAGCAGCCCTACAGGGAAGGCGAATGAAAAACTGTTTTTT. Protein product: CASSPTGKANEKLFF.

The genes are TRBV7-6 and TRBJ2-5, with D possibly being TRBD2 (5 bases). Germline V lookup: CDR1 SGHVS, CDR2 FNYEAQ. Trimming left V 4 bases short and J 7 bases short, with 13 bases between. This CDR3 comprises 13 residues. This chain's CDR3 is CASSSVGAATQYF. For the CDR3, the DNA is TGTGCCAGCAGCTCTGTAGGAGCGGCGACCCAGTACTTC.

CDR3 sequence reads: CASSFRAGAEKLFF. DNA of the CDR3: TGTGCCAGCAGCTTCAGGGCGGGCGCTGAAAAACTGTTTTTT. The chain joins TRBV25-1 to TRBJ1-4; weak D call: TRBD1 (5 bases). Trimming stripped 6 bases from V and 7 bases from J, with 15 bases between. The germline V gene encodes CDR1 MGHDK and CDR2 SYGVNS. CDR3 length: 14 residues.

As DNA, the CDR3 is TGTGCCAGCAGTTTCGGACAGGGCGTTGAGCAGTACTTC. Protein sequence: CASSFGQGVEQYF. J is TRBJ2-7 and V is TRBV12-3 or TRBV12-4, with 8 positions matching TRBD1. The CDR3 sequence is 13 residues long. Trimming took 3 bases from V and 7 from J; bases not matched to a gene: 5.

Comments on this clonotype: A much bigger clone sits one base away, suggesting this may be a read error. The chain links TRBV9 to TRBJ2-2; possible D gene TRBD2, 5 bases. The germline V gene has CDR1 SGDLS and CDR2 YYNGEE. This CDR3 region has 14 residues. V dropped 2 bases and J dropped 7 bases, with 12 bases sitting between them. CDR3 coding DNA: TGTGCCAGCAGCGTCCAGAGGGCGGTCGGGGAGCTGTTTTTT. This codes for CASSVQRAVGELFF.

As concerns this clonotype: No conserved phenylalanine or tryptophan ends this CDR3, so it is likely a read error. The chain has TRBV14 and TRBJ2-5, with D maybe TRBD2 (6 bases). Trimming stripped 1 base from V and 5 bases from J, with 17 bases between. The germline V gene encodes CDR1 SGHDN and CDR2 FVKESK. CDR3 length: 16 amino acids. The CDR3 region has the DNA TGTGCCAGCAGCCAAGGGGTGGCGGGGCCCCCGGAGACCCAGTACCTC. Protein product: CASSQGVAGPPETQYL.

The V and J genes are TRBV20-1 and TRBJ1-6; 9 nucleotides align to TRBD1. The CDR3 sequence is 14 residues long. Germline V CDR1 and CDR2: DFQATT, SNEGSKA (reference sequence). Trimming at V came to 6 bases and at J to 11 bases, leaving 11 bases not matched to a gene. CDR3: CSAGGQGSFTPLHF. The CDR3 nucleotides read TGCAGTGCGGGGGGACAGGGCTCGTTTACACCCCTCCACTTT.

This clonotype was observed a single time. The chain combines TRBV9 with TRBJ1-6; 10 positions match TRBD1. CDR1 is SGDLS, CDR2 YYNGEE, per germline. V shed 0 bases and J 8 bases; nucleotides not matched to a gene: 2. This CDR3 has 15 amino acids. The CDR3 nucleotides read TGTGCCAGCAGCGTAGCCGGGACAGGGGATTCACCCCTCCACTTT. Residues: CASSVAGTGDSPLHF.

This clonotype was detected only a few times. With a much larger clone just one base away, this may be a read error. The J gene is TRBJ1-6, the V gene TRBV6-6; 7 bases match TRBD1. Looked up from germline, CDR1 is MNHNY and CDR2 is SVGAGI (reference sequence). The J segment lost 13 bases and the V segment lost 8 bases, leaving 11 bases of the junction unmatched. The CDR3 length is 13 residues. CDR3 DNA: TGTGCCAGCGGTCTGGGACAGCCCCAGCCCCTCCACTTT. Amino acids: CASGLGQPQPLHF.

The chain employs TRBV29-1 and TRBJ2-7; 7 bases are shared with TRBD2. The CDR3 runs to 12 residues. V lost 4 bases and J lost 4; bases outside the gene matches: 4. CDR1 is SQVTM, CDR2 ANQGSEA, per germline. The DNA for the CDR3 is TGCAGCGTTGTGCGGGAGAGGTACGAGCAGTACTTC. Its translation is CSVVRERYEQYF.

The rearrangement links TRBV9 to TRBJ2-7; D not resolved. This CDR3 comprises 14 residues. The V and J ends lost 0 bases and 5 bases respectively, with 12 bases between them. Per germline, CDR1 SGDLS and CDR2 YYNGEE. The CDR3 sequence: CASSVAAFGDEQYF. In DNA, the CDR3 is TGTGCCAGCAGCGTAGCAGCTTTTGGAGACGAGCAGTACTTC.

In DNA, the CDR3 is TGCGCCAGCAGTGATACTGCCAGCAGCTCTATCAGTGAGCAGTTCTTC. It codes for CASSDTASSSISEQFF. The J gene is TRBJ2-1, the V gene TRBV10-1; no clear D. CDR1 and CDR2 from the germline V gene are WNHNN and SYGVQD (reference sequence). With 3 bases removed from V and 9 bases from J, the gap between germline ends came to 21 bases. The CDR3 totals 16 residues.